These T cell receptor beta chains were read from a single sample in a study of tumor-infiltrating lymphocytes in primary liver carcinoma. TCRdb itself ran the multiplex PCR reads through MiXCR, one entry per CDR3 protein. Counted here are roughly 100,000 distinct CDR3 sequences, 82% occurring once; the ten biggest clones make up more than 15%. Sequencing input: liver tumor tissue from sampling region 3. The origin of the receptors is a middle-aged man with primary liver carcinoma and hepatitis B virus infection. Each CDR3 is given with its conserved first and last residue. Fields, in order: V gene, CDR3 length, J gene, clone size, D gene, CDR3 protein, CDR3 DNA. D genes are given only for firm matches. Size is stated for part of the rows, as once, few or many counts, or as a class when the clone is expanded.

TRBV4-1,15,TRBJ1-2,.,.,CASSLAGQGNCGYTF,TGCGCCAGCAGCCTCGCGGGCCAGGGGAATTGTGGCTACACCTTC
TRBV12-3/TRBV12-4,14,TRBJ2-1,.,.,CASSRIGGRNEQFF,TGTGCAAGCAGTCGGATAGGGGGGCGCAATGAGCAGTTCTTC
TRBV19,13,TRBJ2-2,few,.,CATAYGNTGELFF,TGTGCCACCGCCTATGGGAACACCGGGGAGCTGTTTTTT
TRBV20-1,16,TRBJ1-1,once,.,CSAPPLGGRAGTEAFF,TGCAGTGCTCCCCCGCTTGGAGGGAGGGCTGGCACTGAAGCTTTCTTT
TRBV29-1,12,TRBJ1-5,.,.,CSVGTGNQSQHF,TGCAGCGTGGGGACGGGGAATCAGTCCCAGCATTTT
TRBV12-3/TRBV12-4,13,TRBJ2-2,.,.,CASSITGAGDLFF,TGTGCCAGCAGCATTACAGGAGCCGGGGACCTGTTTTTT
TRBV6-5,15,TRBJ1-1,.,.,CASSYSMEDSTEAFF,TGTGCCAGCAGTTACTCGATGGAGGACTCCACTGAAGCATTCTTT
TRBV28,14,TRBJ2-7,.,.,CASRWERASYEQYF,TGTGCCAGTAGATGGGAGAGGGCCTCTTACGAGCAGTACTTC
TRBV6-2/TRBV6-3,14,TRBJ2-7,.,TRBD1,CTSSLRDRTHEQYF,TGTACCAGCAGCCTCCGGGACAGGACACACGAGCAGTACTTC
TRBV29-1,16,TRBJ2-1,many,TRBD2,CSVDSLAGNSYNEQFF,TGCAGCGTTGATTCACTAGCGGGGAATTCCTACAATGAGCAGTTCTTC